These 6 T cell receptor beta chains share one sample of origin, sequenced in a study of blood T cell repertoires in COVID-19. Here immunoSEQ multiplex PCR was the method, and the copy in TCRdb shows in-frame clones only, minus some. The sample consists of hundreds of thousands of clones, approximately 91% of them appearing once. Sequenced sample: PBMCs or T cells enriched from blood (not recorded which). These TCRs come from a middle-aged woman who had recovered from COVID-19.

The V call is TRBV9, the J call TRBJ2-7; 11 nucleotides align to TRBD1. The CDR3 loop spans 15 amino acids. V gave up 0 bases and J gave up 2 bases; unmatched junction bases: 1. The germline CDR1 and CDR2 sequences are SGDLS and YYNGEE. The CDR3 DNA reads TGTGCCAGCAGCGTAGAGGGACAGGGGGCCTACGAGCAGTACTTC. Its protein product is CASSVEGQGAYEQYF.

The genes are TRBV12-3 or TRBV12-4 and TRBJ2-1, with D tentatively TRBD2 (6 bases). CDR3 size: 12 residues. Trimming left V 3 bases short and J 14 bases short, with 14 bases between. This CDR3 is CASSFKVGGEFF. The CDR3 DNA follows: TGTGCCAGCAGTTTCAAGGTGGGGGGTGAGTTCTTC.

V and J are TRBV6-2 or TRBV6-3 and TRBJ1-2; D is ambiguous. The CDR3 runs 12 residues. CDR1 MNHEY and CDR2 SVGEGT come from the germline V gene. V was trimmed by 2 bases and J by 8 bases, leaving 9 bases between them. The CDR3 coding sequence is TGTGCCAGCAGTTACCCAATAGAGGGCTACACCTTC. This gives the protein CASSYPIEGYTF.

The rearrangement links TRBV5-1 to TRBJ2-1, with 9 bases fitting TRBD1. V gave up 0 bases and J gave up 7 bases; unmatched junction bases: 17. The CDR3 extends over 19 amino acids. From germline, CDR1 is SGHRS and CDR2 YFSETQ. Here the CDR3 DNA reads TGCGCCAGCAGCTTGGGGTTCCGACCCGGGACAGGGAGTAGGAATGAGCAGTTCTTC. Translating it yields CASSLGFRPGTGSRNEQFF.

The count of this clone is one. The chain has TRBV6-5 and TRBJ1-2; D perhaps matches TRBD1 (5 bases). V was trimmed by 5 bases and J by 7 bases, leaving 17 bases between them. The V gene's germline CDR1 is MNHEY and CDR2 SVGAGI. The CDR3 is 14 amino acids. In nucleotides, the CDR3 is TGTGCCAGCAGTCTACCGGGGGGGGTTGGTGGCTACACCTTC. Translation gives CASSLPGGVGGYTF.

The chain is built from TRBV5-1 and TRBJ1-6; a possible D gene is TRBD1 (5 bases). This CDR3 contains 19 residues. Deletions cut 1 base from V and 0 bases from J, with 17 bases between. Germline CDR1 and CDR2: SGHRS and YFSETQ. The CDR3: CASSLNAQGSSSYNSPLHF. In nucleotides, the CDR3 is TGCGCCAGCAGCTTGAACGCGCAGGGCTCAAGCTCCTATAATTCACCCCTCCACTTT. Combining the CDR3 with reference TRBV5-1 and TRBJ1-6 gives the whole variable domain KAGVTQTPRYLIKTRGQQVTLSCSPISGHRSVSWYQQTPGQGLQFLFEYFSETQRNKGNFPGRFSGRQFSNSRSEMNVSTLELGDSALYLCASSLNAQGSSSYNSPLHFGNGTRLTVT.